This is a list of T cell receptor beta chains from one sample in a study of blood T cell repertoires in COVID-19. The data were produced by immunoSEQ multiplex PCR, yet TCRdb's version contains in-frame clones alone and is incomplete. This table holds over 95,000 clones, 85% found once. Sequences were obtained from peripheral blood. The receptors shown here come from a human donor in a cohort sampled during active COVID-19. CDR3s include the opening cysteine and the closing phenylalanine or tryptophan. Fields, in order: J gene, D gene, clone size, V gene, CDR3 protein, CDR3 DNA. D genes are given only for firm matches. Where a row states a size, it is once, few, many or the class of an expanded clone; other rows omit it.

j_call: TRBJ1-4
d_call: TRBD1
clone_size: -
v_call: TRBV11-2
cdr3_aa: CASKWTGGEKLFF
cdr3_nt: TGTGCCAGCAAGTGGACAGGGGGTGAAAAACTGTTTTTT

j_call: TRBJ1-6
d_call: TRBD1
clone_size: once
v_call: TRBV18
cdr3_aa: CASSPTGTGGRSPLHF
cdr3_nt: TGTGCCAGCTCACCGACCGGGACAGGGGGGAGATCACCCCTCCACTTT

j_call: TRBJ1-1
d_call: -
clone_size: -
v_call: TRBV7-8
cdr3_aa: CASSRVPGENTEAFF
cdr3_nt: TGTGCCAGCAGTAGAGTCCCAGGGGAAAACACTGAAGCTTTCTTT

j_call: TRBJ1-1
d_call: -
clone_size: once
v_call: TRBV19
cdr3_aa: CASTLTRGGNTEAFF
cdr3_nt: TGTGCCAGTACCCTGACACGTGGAGGGAACACTGAAGCTTTCTTT

j_call: TRBJ2-1
d_call: -
clone_size: -
v_call: TRBV6-2/TRBV6-3
cdr3_aa: CASSLQAEQFF
cdr3_nt: TGTGCCAGCAGTTTACAGGCTGAGCAGTTCTTC

j_call: TRBJ1-1
d_call: TRBD1
clone_size: -
v_call: TRBV6-6
cdr3_aa: CASSFYRGETEAFF
cdr3_nt: TGTGCCAGCAGCTTCTACAGGGGGGAAACTGAAGCTTTCTTT

j_call: TRBJ1-1
d_call: TRBD1
clone_size: -
v_call: TRBV5-5
cdr3_aa: CASSTMTGANTEAFF
cdr3_nt: TGTGCCAGCAGCACAATGACAGGGGCCAACACTGAAGCTTTCTTT

j_call: TRBJ2-2
d_call: TRBD2
clone_size: -
v_call: TRBV28
cdr3_aa: CASRPTGTSGTTGELFF
cdr3_nt: TGTGCCAGCAGGCCGACCGGGACTAGCGGGACGACCGGGGAGCTGTTTTTT

j_call: TRBJ1-5
d_call: TRBD1
clone_size: -
v_call: TRBV6-5
cdr3_aa: CASSWTGLNQPQHF
cdr3_nt: TGTGCCAGCAGTTGGACAGGCCTCAATCAGCCCCAGCATTTT

j_call: TRBJ1-2
d_call: TRBD1
clone_size: -
v_call: TRBV4-2
cdr3_aa: CASSQDWGTDRGGYTF
cdr3_nt: TGTGCCAGCAGCCAAGATTGGGGGACAGATAGGGGAGGTTACACCTTC

j_call: TRBJ1-1
d_call: TRBD1
clone_size: -
v_call: TRBV7-8
cdr3_aa: CASSTTGGMGGAFF
cdr3_nt: TGTGCCAGCAGCACGACAGGGGGCATGGGTGGAGCTTTCTTT

j_call: TRBJ2-7
d_call: -
clone_size: -
v_call: TRBV7-9
cdr3_aa: CASQPGVGGEQYF
cdr3_nt: TGTGCCAGCCAACCCGGGGTCGGGGGCGAGCAGTACTTC

j_call: TRBJ1-6
d_call: TRBD1
clone_size: -
v_call: TRBV6-8
cdr3_aa: CASSYSRQDRGPTYNSPLHF
cdr3_nt: TGTGCCAGCAGTTACTCGAGACAGGACAGGGGGCCGACCTATAATTCACCCCTCCACTTT

j_call: TRBJ2-7
d_call: TRBD2
clone_size: few
v_call: TRBV29-1
cdr3_aa: CSASTSGVYEQYF
cdr3_nt: TGCAGCGCCTCGACTAGCGGGGTGTACGAGCAGTACTTC

j_call: TRBJ1-5
d_call: -
clone_size: -
v_call: TRBV7-6
cdr3_aa: CASSLAHRKLNQPQHF
cdr3_nt: TGTGCCAGCAGCTTAGCCCACAGGAAACTCAATCAGCCCCAGCATTTT

j_call: TRBJ1-2
d_call: -
clone_size: -
v_call: TRBV5-6
cdr3_aa: CASSSYGVLVRGYTF
cdr3_nt: TGTGCCAGCAGCTCTTACGGGGTTCTCGTTCGAGGTTACACCTTC

j_call: TRBJ1-1
d_call: TRBD1
clone_size: -
v_call: TRBV5-4
cdr3_aa: CASSSFVYRGQTEAFF
cdr3_nt: TGTGCCAGCAGCTCATTCGTGTACAGGGGGCAAACTGAAGCTTTCTTT

j_call: TRBJ2-5
d_call: TRBD1
clone_size: -
v_call: TRBV27
cdr3_aa: CASSPWTGARETQYF
cdr3_nt: TGTGCCAGCAGCCCTTGGACAGGGGCGAGAGAGACCCAGTACTTC

j_call: TRBJ1-3
d_call: TRBD1
clone_size: -
v_call: TRBV4-1
cdr3_aa: CASSRIGTGGPSGNTIYF
cdr3_nt: TGCGCCAGCAGCCGAATAGGGACAGGGGGACCCTCTGGAAACACCATATATTTT

j_call: TRBJ2-7
d_call: TRBD1
clone_size: -
v_call: TRBV19
cdr3_aa: CASSILSGTGTCEQYF
cdr3_nt: TGTGCCAGTAGTATATTAAGCGGGACAGGGACCTGCGAGCAGTACTTC

j_call: TRBJ2-2
d_call: -
clone_size: few
v_call: TRBV6-5
cdr3_aa: CASCLGATNTGELFF
cdr3_nt: TGTGCCAGCTGTCTGGGGGCCACGAACACCGGGGAGCTGTTTTTT

j_call: TRBJ1-1
d_call: -
clone_size: -
v_call: TRBV7-9
cdr3_aa: CASSSDSSLPEAFF
cdr3_nt: TGTGCCAGCAGCTCGGACAGTTCTCTGCCCGAAGCTTTCTTT

j_call: TRBJ2-7
d_call: TRBD1
clone_size: -
v_call: TRBV4-2
cdr3_aa: CASSPHSGQGSSYEQYF
cdr3_nt: TGTGCCAGCAGCCCTCACTCGGGACAGGGGAGCTCCTACGAGCAGTACTTC

j_call: TRBJ2-2
d_call: TRBD1
clone_size: -
v_call: TRBV5-1
cdr3_aa: CASSSGTGSTGELFF
cdr3_nt: TGCGCCAGCAGCTCCGGGACAGGGAGCACCGGGGAGCTGTTTTTT

j_call: TRBJ1-3
d_call: -
clone_size: -
v_call: TRBV6-6
cdr3_aa: CASSYSPLGGGNTIYF
cdr3_nt: TGTGCCAGCAGTTACTCCCCCCTCGGGGGGGGAAACACCATATATTTT

j_call: TRBJ2-7
d_call: -
clone_size: -
v_call: TRBV7-2
cdr3_aa: CASSSQGGSYEQYF
cdr3_nt: TGTGCCAGCAGCTCCCAGGGGGGCTCCTACGAGCAGTACTTC

j_call: TRBJ1-2
d_call: TRBD1
clone_size: -
v_call: TRBV5-1
cdr3_aa: CASSTGTGLDGYTF
cdr3_nt: TGCGCCAGCAGCACCGGGACAGGACTGGATGGCTACACCTTC

j_call: TRBJ2-1
d_call: TRBD2
clone_size: once
v_call: TRBV6-4
cdr3_aa: CASSELAGSNEQFF
cdr3_nt: TGTGCCAGCAGTGAACTAGCGGGGTCCAATGAGCAGTTCTTC

j_call: TRBJ2-5
d_call: TRBD2
clone_size: -
v_call: TRBV27
cdr3_aa: CASSLVAGGGKTQYF
cdr3_nt: TGTGCCAGCAGTTTAGTAGCGGGGGGCGGAAAGACCCAGTACTTC

j_call: TRBJ2-7
d_call: -
clone_size: -
v_call: TRBV6-5
cdr3_aa: CASSYQNTGRGAEQYF
cdr3_nt: TGTGCCAGCAGTTACCAAAATACAGGGAGGGGAGCCGAGCAGTACTTC

j_call: TRBJ1-6
d_call: -
clone_size: -
v_call: TRBV11-2
cdr3_aa: CASSWERRNNSPLHF
cdr3_nt: TGTGCCAGCAGCTGGGAGAGACGGAATAATTCACCCCTCCACTTT

j_call: TRBJ1-6
d_call: TRBD1
clone_size: -
v_call: TRBV6-6
cdr3_aa: CASSRDRSSYNSPLHF
cdr3_nt: TGTGCCAGCAGTCGGGACAGAAGCTCCTATAATTCACCCCTCCACTTT

j_call: TRBJ2-3
d_call: -
clone_size: -
v_call: TRBV4-2
cdr3_aa: CASSPPGVAATDTQYF
cdr3_nt: TGTGCCAGCAGCCCTCCCGGGGTAGCGGCCACAGATACGCAGTATTTT

j_call: TRBJ1-3
d_call: -
clone_size: -
v_call: TRBV19
cdr3_aa: CASSIWTAHISGNTIYF
cdr3_nt: TGTGCCAGTAGTATATGGACAGCTCACATCTCTGGAAACACCATATATTTT

j_call: TRBJ2-2
d_call: -
clone_size: -
v_call: TRBV9
cdr3_aa: CASSVGDGTPNTGELFF
cdr3_nt: TGTGCCAGCAGCGTAGGCGACGGGACACCGAACACCGGGGAGCTGTTTTTT

j_call: TRBJ2-1
d_call: TRBD1
clone_size: -
v_call: TRBV5-4
cdr3_aa: CASSRDSPTVNEQFF
cdr3_nt: TGTGCCAGCAGCCGGGACAGCCCTACTGTGAATGAGCAGTTCTTC

j_call: TRBJ2-1
d_call: -
clone_size: once
v_call: TRBV4-3
cdr3_aa: CASSQARNEQFF
cdr3_nt: TGCGCCAGCAGCCAAGCGCGAAATGAGCAGTTCTTC

j_call: TRBJ1-6
d_call: TRBD1
clone_size: -
v_call: TRBV11-2
cdr3_aa: CASSLARTGNSPLHF
cdr3_nt: TGTGCCAGCAGCTTAGCCCGGACAGGGAATTCACCCCTCCACTTT

j_call: TRBJ2-7
d_call: TRBD2
clone_size: -
v_call: TRBV5-1
cdr3_aa: CASSLGPGLAGEQYF
cdr3_nt: TGCGCCAGCAGCTTGGGTCCGGGACTAGCGGGTGAGCAGTACTTC

j_call: TRBJ2-7
d_call: -
clone_size: -
v_call: TRBV2
cdr3_aa: CASGELPGPGAPYEQYF
cdr3_nt: TGTGCCAGCGGGGAACTCCCCGGGCCAGGGGCCCCCTACGAGCAGTACTTC

j_call: TRBJ2-3
d_call: -
clone_size: -
v_call: TRBV11-3
cdr3_aa: CASSLFGGRADTQYF
cdr3_nt: TGTGCCAGCAGCTTGTTCGGGGGGCGGGCAGATACGCAGTATTTT

j_call: TRBJ1-3
d_call: -
clone_size: -
v_call: TRBV23-1
cdr3_aa: CASSLGAPLRQAGSFSGNTIYF
cdr3_nt: TGCGCCAGCAGTCTGGGGGCCCCCCTTAGACAGGCAGGGAGCTTCTCTGGAAACACCATATATTTT

j_call: TRBJ2-3
d_call: -
clone_size: -
v_call: TRBV24-1
cdr3_aa: CATGPGADTQYF
cdr3_nt: TGTGCCACCGGGCCAGGGGCAGATACGCAGTATTTT

j_call: TRBJ1-2
d_call: -
clone_size: -
v_call: TRBV6-5
cdr3_aa: CASRSGGGNYGYTF
cdr3_nt: TGTGCCAGCAGGAGTGGGGGGGGAAACTATGGCTACACCTTC

j_call: TRBJ2-5
d_call: TRBD1
clone_size: -
v_call: TRBV6-5
cdr3_aa: CASNPGQVNQETQYF
cdr3_nt: TGTGCCAGCAATCCGGGACAGGTGAACCAAGAGACCCAGTACTTC

j_call: TRBJ2-7
d_call: -
clone_size: many
v_call: TRBV2
cdr3_aa: CASTGHLEQYF
cdr3_nt: TGTGCCAGCACCGGACACCTCGAGCAGTACTTC